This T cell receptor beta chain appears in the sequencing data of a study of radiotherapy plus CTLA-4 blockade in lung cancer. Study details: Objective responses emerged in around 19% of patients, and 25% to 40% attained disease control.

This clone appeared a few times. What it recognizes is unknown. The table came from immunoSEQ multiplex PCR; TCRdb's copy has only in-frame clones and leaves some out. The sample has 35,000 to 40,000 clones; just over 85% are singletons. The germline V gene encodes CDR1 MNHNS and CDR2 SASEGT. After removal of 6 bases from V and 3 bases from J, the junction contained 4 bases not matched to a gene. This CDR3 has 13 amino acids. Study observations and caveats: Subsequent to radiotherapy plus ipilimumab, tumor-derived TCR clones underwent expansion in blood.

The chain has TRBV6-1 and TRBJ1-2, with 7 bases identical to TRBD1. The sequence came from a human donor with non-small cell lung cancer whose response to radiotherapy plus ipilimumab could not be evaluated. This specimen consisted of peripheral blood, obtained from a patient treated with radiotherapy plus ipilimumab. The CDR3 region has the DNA TGTGCCAGCAGCGACCAGGGGGACTATGGCTACACCTTC. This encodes CASSDQGDYGYTF.